These T cell receptor beta chains were read from a single sample in a study of blood T cell repertoires in COVID-19. Only in-frame clones appear in the TCRdb table, and some are missing; sequencing was by immunoSEQ multiplex PCR. The table has around 270,000 clones, approximately 86% seen once. Sequencing used peripheral blood. Source of these receptors: a man in his forties or fifties who had recovered from COVID-19. The CDR3 runs from the conserved cysteine through the conserved F or W. The order of the fields is J gene, V gene, clone size, CDR3 protein. Not all rows give a size; the values are once, few, many and, for expanded clones, a class.

J: TRBJ2-1
V: TRBV5-4
size: NA
CDR3: CASSSPTSGSYNEQFF

J: TRBJ1-2
V: TRBV5-1
size: NA
CDR3: CASSLHRDPNYGYTF

J: TRBJ1-1
V: TRBV30
size: NA
CDR3: CAWRGLEAFF

J: TRBJ2-5
V: TRBV7-8
size: NA
CDR3: CASSRGMRGQTQYF

J: TRBJ2-2
V: TRBV5-8
size: NA
CDR3: CASSLGRALGTGELFF

J: TRBJ1-2
V: TRBV19
size: NA
CDR3: CASKPGQGGDGYTF

J: TRBJ2-1
V: TRBV20-1
size: NA
CDR3: CSASLAGEQFF

J: TRBJ1-3
V: TRBV7-2
size: NA
CDR3: CASSKLANSGNTIYF

J: TRBJ1-2
V: TRBV25-1
size: few
CDR3: CASLAGSSYGYTF

J: TRBJ2-1
V: TRBV6-2/TRBV6-3
size: few
CDR3: CASSYSSGNEQFF

J: TRBJ2-7
V: TRBV3-1/TRBV3-2
size: NA
CDR3: CASRGSREQYF

J: TRBJ2-3
V: TRBV5-1
size: NA
CDR3: CASSLDSGRPGRTDTQYF

J: TRBJ1-1
V: TRBV5-4
size: NA
CDR3: CATSPRGGRDTEAFF

J: TRBJ2-7
V: TRBV20-1
size: NA
CDR3: CSARQVGEQYF

J: TRBJ2-3
V: TRBV6-2/TRBV6-3
size: NA
CDR3: CASSYFLAGGQDTQYF

J: TRBJ1-4
V: TRBV18
size: NA
CDR3: CASSPPDSRKLFF

J: TRBJ1-1
V: TRBV4-2
size: NA
CDR3: CASSQGQGANTEAFF

J: TRBJ1-1
V: TRBV10-3
size: few
CDR3: CATIQGTEAFF

J: TRBJ1-1
V: TRBV30
size: NA
CDR3: CAWSVRGDTEAFF

J: TRBJ1-4
V: TRBV18
size: NA
CDR3: CASSPEQGRLGEKLFF

J: TRBJ2-2
V: TRBV10-3
size: NA
CDR3: CAISGTLLKAGELFF

J: TRBJ2-3
V: TRBV27
size: NA
CDR3: CASSGTGYTDTQYF

J: TRBJ2-2
V: TRBV18
size: once
CDR3: CASSPELAGAAGELFF

J: TRBJ1-2
V: TRBV29-1
size: NA
CDR3: CSVVKTGEYTF

J: TRBJ1-5
V: TRBV4-3
size: NA
CDR3: CASSQDQSQPQHF

J: TRBJ2-7
V: TRBV5-6
size: NA
CDR3: CASSPLTGFLYEQYF

J: TRBJ1-2
V: TRBV18
size: NA
CDR3: CASSTGAYGYTF

J: TRBJ2-1
V: TRBV28
size: NA
CDR3: CASTYSGGHNEQFF

J: TRBJ1-6
V: TRBV7-8
size: NA
CDR3: CASSNTRQGSPLHF

J: TRBJ1-1
V: TRBV30
size: few
CDR3: CAWKGTGGFTDTEAFF

J: TRBJ2-1
V: TRBV9
size: few
CDR3: CASSASPAGAFHEQFF

J: TRBJ2-3
V: TRBV9
size: once
CDR3: CASSVATQRAGDTQYF

J: TRBJ2-3
V: TRBV7-9
size: NA
CDR3: CASSLLTSGSTDTQYF

J: TRBJ2-3
V: TRBV19
size: NA
CDR3: CASNSPGLAGGPSPPDTQYF

J: TRBJ2-7
V: TRBV27
size: NA
CDR3: CASSYGRDRAYEQYF

J: TRBJ1-1
V: TRBV11-2
size: NA
CDR3: CASSPGGTEAFF

J: TRBJ1-5
V: TRBV3-1/TRBV3-2
size: NA
CDR3: CASSQDPGGQPQHF

J: TRBJ2-7
V: TRBV7-7
size: NA
CDR3: CASSLAIGAYEQYF

J: TRBJ2-3
V: TRBV19
size: NA
CDR3: CASKGGQGFTNTQYF

J: TRBJ2-1
V: TRBV10-1
size: NA
CDR3: CASSQRGAYNEQFF

J: TRBJ2-5
V: TRBV7-2
size: NA
CDR3: CASSLAGGMAQYF

J: TRBJ1-1
V: TRBV27
size: NA
CDR3: CASSLGVGQPNTEAFF

J: TRBJ2-3
V: TRBV10-2
size: NA
CDR3: CASSEAGRFTDTQYF

J: TRBJ2-1
V: TRBV7-3
size: NA
CDR3: CASSLGGRDNEQFF

J: TRBJ2-1
V: TRBV7-2
size: once
CDR3: CASSPGPLPVYNEQFF

J: TRBJ1-2
V: TRBV5-5
size: NA
CDR3: CASSIARGGLGYTF

J: TRBJ2-1
V: TRBV30
size: NA
CDR3: CAWSVRGRASYNEQFF

J: TRBJ1-2
V: TRBV5-1
size: NA
CDR3: CASSLGSGIMNYGYTF

J: TRBJ2-3
V: TRBV3-1/TRBV3-2
size: NA
CDR3: CASSERDTRVQYF

J: TRBJ2-1
V: TRBV20-1
size: NA
CDR3: CSARGQFEQFF

J: TRBJ1-2
V: TRBV11-2
size: NA
CDR3: CASSIWGGGNGYTF

J: TRBJ1-1
V: TRBV6-5
size: NA
CDR3: CASSNDGGRAEAFF

J: TRBJ2-7
V: TRBV16
size: NA
CDR3: CASSQLTAGAWEQYF

J: TRBJ1-4
V: TRBV12-3/TRBV12-4
size: NA
CDR3: CASSLAVSEKLFF

J: TRBJ2-5
V: TRBV18
size: NA
CDR3: CASSPKETQYF

J: TRBJ2-7
V: TRBV27
size: few
CDR3: CASSFDTPYEQYF

J: TRBJ2-5
V: TRBV7-9
size: NA
CDR3: CASSSRDSLPQETQYF

J: TRBJ2-7
V: TRBV2
size: NA
CDR3: CASTTDRGKQYF

J: TRBJ2-2
V: TRBV10-2
size: NA
CDR3: CASRIQGTGELFF

J: TRBJ2-2
V: TRBV7-9
size: NA
CDR3: CASSFPKRGTGELFF